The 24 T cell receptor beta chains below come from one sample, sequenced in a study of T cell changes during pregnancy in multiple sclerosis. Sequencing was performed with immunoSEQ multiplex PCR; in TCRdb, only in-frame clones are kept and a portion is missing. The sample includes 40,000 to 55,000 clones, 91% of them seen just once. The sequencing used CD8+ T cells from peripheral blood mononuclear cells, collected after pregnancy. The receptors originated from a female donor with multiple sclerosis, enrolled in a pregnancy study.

DNA for the CDR3: TGTGCCAGCAGCCCCTTCCCCGCGGCCTACAATGAGCAGTTCTTC. Protein product: CASSPFPAAYNEQFF. The chain has TRBV11-2 and TRBJ2-1; D is ambiguous. Per the germline V gene, CDR1 is SGHAT and CDR2 is FQNNGV. The germline V and J ends were trimmed by 5 bases and 2 bases, with 13 bases remaining between them. The CDR3 is 15 residues long.

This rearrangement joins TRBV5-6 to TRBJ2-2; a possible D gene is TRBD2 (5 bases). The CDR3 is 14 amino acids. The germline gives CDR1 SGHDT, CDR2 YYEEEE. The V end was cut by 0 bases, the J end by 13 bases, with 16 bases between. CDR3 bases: TGTGCCAGCAGCTTGGTTGATAGTCCCCGGGGGCTGTTTTTT. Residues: CASSLVDSPRGLFF.

The CDR3 loop is CASSLRLAPAVGEQYF. CDR3 coding DNA: TGTGCCAGCAGCTTACGTCTAGCCCCCGCAGTTGGCGAGCAGTACTTC. The V call is TRBV7-8, the J call TRBJ2-7; D possibly corresponds to TRBD2 (5 bases). Germline V CDR1 and CDR2: SGHVS, FQNEAQ. This CDR3 has 16 residues. V lost 2 bases, J lost 6 bases, and 20 bases lay in between.

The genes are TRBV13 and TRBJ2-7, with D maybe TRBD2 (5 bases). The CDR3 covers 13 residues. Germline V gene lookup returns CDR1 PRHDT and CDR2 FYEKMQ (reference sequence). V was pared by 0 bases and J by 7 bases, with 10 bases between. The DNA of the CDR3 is TGTGCCAGCAGCTTAGGGGACTCGAAGGAGCAGTACTTC. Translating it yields CASSLGDSKEQYF.

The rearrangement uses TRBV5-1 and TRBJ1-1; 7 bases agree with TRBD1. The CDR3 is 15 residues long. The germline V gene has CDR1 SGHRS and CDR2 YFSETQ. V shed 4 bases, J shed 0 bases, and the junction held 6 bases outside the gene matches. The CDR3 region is CASSTRDSLNTEAFF. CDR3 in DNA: TGCGCCAGCAGCACCAGGGACAGCTTGAACACTGAAGCTTTCTTT.

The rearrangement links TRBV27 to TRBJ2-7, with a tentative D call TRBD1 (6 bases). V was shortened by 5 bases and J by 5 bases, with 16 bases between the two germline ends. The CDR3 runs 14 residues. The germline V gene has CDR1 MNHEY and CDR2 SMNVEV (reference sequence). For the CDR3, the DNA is TGTGCCAGCAGTCCACTTACAGGGTACCACGAGCAGTACTTC. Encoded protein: CASSPLTGYHEQYF.

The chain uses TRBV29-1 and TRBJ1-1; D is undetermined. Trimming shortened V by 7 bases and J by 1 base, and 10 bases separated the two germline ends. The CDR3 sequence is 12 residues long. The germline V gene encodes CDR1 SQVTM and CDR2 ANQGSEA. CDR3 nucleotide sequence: TGCAGCGGCAGGCGAAGGAACACTGAAGCTTTCTTT. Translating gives CSGRRRNTEAFF.

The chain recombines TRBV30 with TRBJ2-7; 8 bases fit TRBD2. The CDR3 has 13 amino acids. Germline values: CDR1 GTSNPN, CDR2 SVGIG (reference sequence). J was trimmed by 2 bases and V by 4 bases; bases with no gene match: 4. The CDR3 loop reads CAWNDGGAYEQYF. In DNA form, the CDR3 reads TGTGCCTGGAATGACGGGGGGGCCTACGAGCAGTACTTC.

The CDR3 reads CASSVATVMNTEAFF. CDR3 sequence (DNA): TGTGCCAGCAGCGTAGCCACGGTCATGAACACTGAAGCTTTCTTT. The genes are TRBV9 and TRBJ1-1; D not certain. Trimming left V 0 bases short and J 0 bases short, with 9 bases between. CDR1 SGDLS and CDR2 YYNGEE come from the germline V gene. CDR3 length: 15 residues. Variable domain in full (rest from reference TRBV9 and TRBJ1-1): DSGVTQTPKHLITATGQRVTLRCSPRSGDLSVYWYQQSLDQGLQFLIQYYNGEERAKGNILERFSAQQFPDLHSELNLSSLELGDSALYFCASSVATVMNTEAFFGQGTRLTVV.

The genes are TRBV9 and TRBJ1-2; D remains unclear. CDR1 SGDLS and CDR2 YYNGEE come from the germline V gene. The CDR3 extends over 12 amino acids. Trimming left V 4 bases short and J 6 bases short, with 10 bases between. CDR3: CASSQDTHGYTF. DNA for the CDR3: TGTGCCAGCAGCCAAGACACCCATGGCTACACCTTC.

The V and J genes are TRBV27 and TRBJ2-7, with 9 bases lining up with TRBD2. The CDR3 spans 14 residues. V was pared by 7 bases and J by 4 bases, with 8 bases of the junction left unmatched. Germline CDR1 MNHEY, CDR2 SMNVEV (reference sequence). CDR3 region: CASNPSGVLYEQYF. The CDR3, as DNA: TGTGCCAGCAACCCTAGCGGGGTTCTATACGAGCAGTACTTC.

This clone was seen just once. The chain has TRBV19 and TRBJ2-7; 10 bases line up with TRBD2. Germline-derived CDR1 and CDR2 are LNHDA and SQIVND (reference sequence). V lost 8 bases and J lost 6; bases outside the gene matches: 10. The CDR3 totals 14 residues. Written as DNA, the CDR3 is TGTGCCAGTTCCCCTAGGGGACTAGCGATCGAGCAGTACTTC. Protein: CASSPRGLAIEQYF.

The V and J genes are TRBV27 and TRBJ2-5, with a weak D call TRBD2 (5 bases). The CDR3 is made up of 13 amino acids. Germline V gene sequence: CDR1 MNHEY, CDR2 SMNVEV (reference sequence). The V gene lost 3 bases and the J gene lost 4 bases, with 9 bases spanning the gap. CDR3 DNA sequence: TGTGCCAGCAGTTTCCTAGCAGGAGAGACCCAGTACTTC. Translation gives CASSFLAGETQYF.

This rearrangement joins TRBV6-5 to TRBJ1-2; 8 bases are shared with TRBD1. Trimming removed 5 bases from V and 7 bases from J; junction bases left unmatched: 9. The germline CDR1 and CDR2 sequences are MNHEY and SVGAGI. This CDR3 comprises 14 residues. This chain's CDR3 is CASSQTGESGGYTF. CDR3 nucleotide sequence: TGTGCCAGCAGTCAGACAGGGGAAAGCGGTGGCTACACCTTC.

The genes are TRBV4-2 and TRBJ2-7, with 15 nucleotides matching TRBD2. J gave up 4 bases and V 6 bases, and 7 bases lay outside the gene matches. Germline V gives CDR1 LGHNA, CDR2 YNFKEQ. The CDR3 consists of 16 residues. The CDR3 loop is CASRPGLAGGPYEQYF. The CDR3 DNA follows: TGTGCCAGCAGACCGGGACTAGCGGGAGGACCTTACGAGCAGTACTTC.

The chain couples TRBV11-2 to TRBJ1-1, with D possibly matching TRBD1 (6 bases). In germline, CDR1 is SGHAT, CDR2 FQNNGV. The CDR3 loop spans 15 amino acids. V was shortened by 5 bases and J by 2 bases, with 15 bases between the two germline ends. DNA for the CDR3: TGTGCCAGCAGCCCCCTGACAGGCCGAAACACTGAAGCTTTCTTT. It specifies CASSPLTGRNTEAFF.

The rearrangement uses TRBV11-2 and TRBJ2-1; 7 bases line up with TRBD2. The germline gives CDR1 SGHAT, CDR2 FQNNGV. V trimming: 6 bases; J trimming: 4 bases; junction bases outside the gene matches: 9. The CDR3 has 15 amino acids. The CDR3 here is CASRPSGEPYNEQFF. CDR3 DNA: TGTGCCAGCAGACCGAGCGGGGAGCCTTACAATGAGCAGTTCTTC.

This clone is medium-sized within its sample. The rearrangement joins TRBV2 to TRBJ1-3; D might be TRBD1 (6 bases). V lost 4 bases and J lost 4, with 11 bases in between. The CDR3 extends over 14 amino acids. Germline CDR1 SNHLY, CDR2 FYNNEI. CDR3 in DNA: TGTGCCAGCAGTGCAGGGGCTGGCGGAAACACCATATATTTT. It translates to CASSAGAGGNTIYF.

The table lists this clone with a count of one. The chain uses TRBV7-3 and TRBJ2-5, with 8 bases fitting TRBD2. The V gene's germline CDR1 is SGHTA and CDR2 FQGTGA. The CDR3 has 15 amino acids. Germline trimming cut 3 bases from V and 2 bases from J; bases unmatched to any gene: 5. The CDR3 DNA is TGTGCCAGCAGCTTTGCCGGGGGGGCTCAAGAGACCCAGTACTTC. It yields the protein CASSFAGGAQETQYF.

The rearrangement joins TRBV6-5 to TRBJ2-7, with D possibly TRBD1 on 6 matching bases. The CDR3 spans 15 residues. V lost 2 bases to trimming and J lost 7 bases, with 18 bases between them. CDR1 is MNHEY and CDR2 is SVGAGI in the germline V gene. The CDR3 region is CASSYGPGTRNEQYF. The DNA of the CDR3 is TGTGCCAGCAGTTACGGGCCCGGGACACGAAATGAGCAGTACTTC.

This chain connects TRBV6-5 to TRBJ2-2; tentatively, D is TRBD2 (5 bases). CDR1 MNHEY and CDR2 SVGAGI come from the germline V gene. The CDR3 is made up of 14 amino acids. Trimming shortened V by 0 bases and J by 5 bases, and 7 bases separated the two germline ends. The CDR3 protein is CASSYSGVTGELFF. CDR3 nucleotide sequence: TGTGCCAGCAGTTACTCCGGGGTTACCGGGGAGCTGTTTTTT.

The CDR3 coding sequence is TGTGCCAGTAGTATTGGCCAGGGCGGTGGCTACACCTTC. Translation gives CASSIGQGGGYTF. The chain links TRBV19 to TRBJ1-2, with D possibly matching TRBD1 (5 bases). CDR1 is LNHDA, CDR2 SQIVND, per germline (reference sequence). The CDR3 has 13 amino acids. Trimming cost V 3 bases and J 7 bases, with 12 bases left between them. Supplemented by reference TRBV19 and TRBJ1-2, the full variable domain reads DGGITQSPKYLFRKEGQNVTLSCEQNLNHDAMYWYRQDPGQGLRLIYYSQIVNDFQKGDIAEGYSVSREKKESFPLTVTSAQKNPTAFYLCASSIGQGGGYTFGSGTRLTVV.

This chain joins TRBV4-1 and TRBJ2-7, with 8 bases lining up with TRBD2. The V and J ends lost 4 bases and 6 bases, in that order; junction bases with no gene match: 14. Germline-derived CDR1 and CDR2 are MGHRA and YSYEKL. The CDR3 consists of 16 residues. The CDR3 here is CASSLPSGEAGVEQYF. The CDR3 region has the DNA TGCGCCAGCAGCCTGCCCTCGGGGGAAGCGGGGGTCGAGCAGTACTTC.

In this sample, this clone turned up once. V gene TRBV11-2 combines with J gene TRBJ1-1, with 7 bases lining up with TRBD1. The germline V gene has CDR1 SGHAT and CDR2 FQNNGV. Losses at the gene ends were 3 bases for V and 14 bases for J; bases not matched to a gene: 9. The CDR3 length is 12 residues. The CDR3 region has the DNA TGTGCCAGCAGCTTTATGGGTAGGGGGCCCTTCTTT. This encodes CASSFMGRGPFF.